This TCR beta chain was recorded in a study of T cells in Graves' hyperthyroidism and ophthalmopathy. Researchers took RNA transcripts and amplified the TCR beta CDR3 regions from them. The TCR CDR3 first-round RT-PCR relied on the HTBI primer set. TCRdb analysed the multiplex PCR reads with MiXCR anew, one entry per CDR3 protein. The table lists around 440,000 distinct CDR3 sequences, more than 15% of them singletons, with roughly 7.7% in the top ten. This clonotype was recorded at least ten times. CDR3 size: 13 residues. V trimming: 6 bases; J trimming: 8 bases; junction bases outside the gene matches: 7.

The chain is built from TRBV12-3 or TRBV12-4 and TRBJ1-2; 9 bases line up with TRBD1. The sequenced material came from blood. This sequence was found in a woman aged 18-29 years with Graves' hyperthyroidism. The CDR3: CASRPGQGEGYTF. In nucleotides, the CDR3 is TGTGCCAGCAGACCGGGACAGGGAGAAGGCTACACCTTC.